There are a few counts of the clone carrying this T cell receptor beta chain. Its target is unknown. TCR cDNA, made by 5'RACE template switching, carried an added universal primer site and UMIs. MiXCR, run by TCRdb on the 5' RACE reads, gives a single entry per CDR3 protein. The table shows hundreds of thousands of distinct CDR3 sequences, with approximately 13% occurring only once. The data stem from a study of T cells after yellow fever vaccination. General study findings and limits: Re-detected after boosting: most primary clones, 96% of CD4 and about 90% of CD8.

Germline CDR1 and CDR2: SGDLS and YYNGEE. V lost 0 bases, J lost 0 bases, and 7 bases lay in between. This CDR3 region has 15 residues. The V call is TRBV9, the J call TRBJ1-3; D is ambiguous. The material sequenced was PBMCs, taken on the day of the yellow fever booster vaccination. The TCR sequence derives from a man aged 25 to 40 who received the YFV17D yellow fever vaccine. In nucleotides, the CDR3 is TGTGCCAGCAGCGTAGACTCGAGCTCTGGAAACACCATATATTTT. This codes for CASSVDSSSGNTIYF.